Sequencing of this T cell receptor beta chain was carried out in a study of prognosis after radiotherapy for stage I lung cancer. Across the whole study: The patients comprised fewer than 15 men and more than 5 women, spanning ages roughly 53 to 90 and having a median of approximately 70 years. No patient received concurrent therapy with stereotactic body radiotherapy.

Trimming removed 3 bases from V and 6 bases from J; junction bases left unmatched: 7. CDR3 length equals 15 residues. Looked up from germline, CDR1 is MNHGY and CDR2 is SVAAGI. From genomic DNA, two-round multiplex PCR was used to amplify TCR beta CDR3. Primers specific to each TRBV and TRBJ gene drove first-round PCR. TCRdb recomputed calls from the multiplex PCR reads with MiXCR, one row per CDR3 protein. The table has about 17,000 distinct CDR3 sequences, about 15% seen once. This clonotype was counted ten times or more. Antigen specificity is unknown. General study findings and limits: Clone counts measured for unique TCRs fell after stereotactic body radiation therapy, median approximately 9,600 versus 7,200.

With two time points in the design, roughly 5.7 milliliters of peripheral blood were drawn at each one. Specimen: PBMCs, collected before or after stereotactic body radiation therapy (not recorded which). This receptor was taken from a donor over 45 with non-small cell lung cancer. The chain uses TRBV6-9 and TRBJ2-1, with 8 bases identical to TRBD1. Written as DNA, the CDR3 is TGTGCCAGCAGTTACCGACAGGGGCTGGTCAATGAGCAGTTCTTC. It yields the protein CASSYRQGLVNEQFF.